One and the same sample provided the 9 T cell receptor beta chains below, sequenced in a study of blood T cell repertoires in COVID-19. The protocol was immunoSEQ multiplex PCR, while the TCRdb copy is restricted to in-frame clones and leaves out a portion. The sample lists 200,000 to 300,000 clones; around nine tenths were seen once. The source material was peripheral blood. These receptors originate from a young man with active or convalescent COVID-19.

This rearrangement joins TRBV9 to TRBJ2-6, with D perhaps TRBD1 (5 bases). CDR1 and CDR2 from the germline V gene are SGDLS and YYNGEE. CDR3 size: 13 residues. The V end was cut by 0 bases, the J end by 11 bases, with 9 bases between. The CDR3 sequence: CASSVAGLDVLTF. In DNA form, the CDR3 reads TGTGCCAGCAGCGTAGCAGGGTTGGACGTCCTGACTTTC. Drawing the rest from reference TRBV9 and TRBJ2-6, the complete variable domain is DSGVTQTPKHLITATGQRVTLRCSPRSGDLSVYWYQQSLDQGLQFLIQYYNGEERAKGNILERFSAQQFPDLHSELNLSSLELGDSALYFCASSVAGLDVLTFGAGSRLTVL.

The rearrangement joins TRBV6-6 to TRBJ2-3; 7 bases are shared with TRBD1. Germline lookup yields CDR1 MNHNY and CDR2 SVGAGI (reference sequence). The trim removed 6 bases at V and 6 bases at J, leaving 12 bases unmatched. The CDR3 consists of 15 residues. CDR3 loop: CASSLTGESLDTQYF. The CDR3 DNA reads TGTGCCAGCAGCCTAACAGGGGAATCGTTGGATACGCAGTATTTT.

A single count supports this clone. Other DNA sequences in this specimen translate into the identical CDR3. This rearrangement joins TRBV4-1 to TRBJ1-4; D call uncertain. Germline V gene sequence: CDR1 MGHRA, CDR2 YSYEKL. Trimming shortened V by 1 base and J by 7 bases, and 10 bases separated the two germline ends. This CDR3 region has 14 residues. The CDR3 nucleotides read TGCGCCAGCAGCCAAGTCGGCGGCGGTGAAAAACTGTTTTTT. Translated, it gives CASSQVGGGEKLFF.

This clone has a single count. This chain joins TRBV20-1 and TRBJ2-1; no firm D call. Per germline, CDR1 DFQATT and CDR2 SNEGSKA (reference sequence). Trimming took off 3 bases at V and 7 bases at J, with 7 bases between the two ends. This CDR3 is built from 11 residues. The CDR3 coding sequence is TGCAGTGCTAGCGAAGAGAATGAGCAGTTCTTC. As protein: CSASEENEQFF.

This clone was counted a single time. The J gene is TRBJ2-7, the V gene TRBV5-4; 12 bases map to TRBD2. From germline, CDR1 is SGHNT and CDR2 YYREEE (reference sequence). V lost 4 bases to trimming and J lost 7 bases; unmatched junction nucleotides: 12. The CDR3 has 16 amino acids. Here the CDR3 DNA reads TGTGCCAGCAGCCGCGGACTAGCGGGGAGAGAGTGGGAGCAGTACTTC. Its translation: CASSRGLAGREWEQYF.

The chain is built from TRBV30 and TRBJ1-4; perhaps TRBD1 as D (6 bases). Germline V gene data show CDR1 as GTSNPN and CDR2 as SVGIG (reference sequence). Deletions cut 0 bases from V and 8 bases from J, with 7 bases between. The CDR3 covers 12 residues. CDR3 region: CAWSVGQEKLFF. The CDR3 DNA sequence: TGTGCCTGGAGTGTAGGACAGGAAAAACTGTTTTTT.

The V and J genes are TRBV6-5 and TRBJ2-3, with D unclear. From germline, CDR1 is MNHEY and CDR2 SVGAGI. V was pared by 6 bases and J by 3 bases, with 16 bases between. The CDR3 contains 15 residues. The CDR3 loop reads CASRNREQRTDTQYF. CDR3 nucleotide sequence: TGTGCCAGCAGAAACAGAGAACAAAGGACAGATACGCAGTATTTT.

This clone was recorded a few times. The chain is built from TRBV6-5 and TRBJ1-6, with D possibly being TRBD1 (5 bases). The length of the CDR3 is 16 residues. Between the trimmed V and J ends, which lost 2 bases and 8 bases, there was a span of 16 bases. CDR1 MNHEY and CDR2 SVGAGI come from the germline V gene. The CDR3 DNA is TGTGCCAGCAGTTACGGGCGGGCGCGGGGCGATTCACCCCTCCACTTT. Its translation: CASSYGRARGDSPLHF.

This chain links TRBV11-3 with TRBJ2-1; TRBD2 matches 8 bases. The germline V gene has CDR1 SGHNT and CDR2 YENEEA. This CDR3 spans 15 amino acids. With V trimmed by 4 bases and J by 8 bases, 10 bases remained unmatched. CDR3 amino acids: CASSSGFGGADEQFF. DNA of the CDR3: TGTGCCAGCAGCTCGGGGTTCGGGGGGGCGGATGAGCAGTTCTTC.